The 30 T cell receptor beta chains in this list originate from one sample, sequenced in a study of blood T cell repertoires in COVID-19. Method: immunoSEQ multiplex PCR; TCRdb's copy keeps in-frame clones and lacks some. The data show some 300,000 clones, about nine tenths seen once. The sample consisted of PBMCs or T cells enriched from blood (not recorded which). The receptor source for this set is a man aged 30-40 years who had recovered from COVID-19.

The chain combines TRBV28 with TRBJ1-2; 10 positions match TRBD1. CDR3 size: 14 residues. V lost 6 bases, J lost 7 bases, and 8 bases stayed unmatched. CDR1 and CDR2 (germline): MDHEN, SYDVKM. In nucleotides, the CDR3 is TGTGCCAGCAGACCACCGGGACAGGGGTTTGGCTACACCTTC. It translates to CASRPPGQGFGYTF.

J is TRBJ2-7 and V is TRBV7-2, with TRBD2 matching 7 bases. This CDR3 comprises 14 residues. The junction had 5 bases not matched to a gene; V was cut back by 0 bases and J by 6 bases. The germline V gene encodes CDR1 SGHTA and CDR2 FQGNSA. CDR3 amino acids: CASSLARLALEQYF. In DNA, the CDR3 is TGTGCCAGCAGCTTAGCTCGACTAGCTCTCGAGCAGTACTTC.

CDR3 coding DNA: TGTGCCAGTAGTGGGCAGGGGTATGGCTACACCTTC. This encodes CASSGQGYGYTF. V and J are TRBV19 and TRBJ1-2; a weak D match, TRBD1 (6 bases). The CDR3 runs 12 residues. V was clipped by 5 bases and J by 5 bases, with 9 bases between them. CDR1 is LNHDA and CDR2 is SQIVND in the germline V gene (reference sequence).

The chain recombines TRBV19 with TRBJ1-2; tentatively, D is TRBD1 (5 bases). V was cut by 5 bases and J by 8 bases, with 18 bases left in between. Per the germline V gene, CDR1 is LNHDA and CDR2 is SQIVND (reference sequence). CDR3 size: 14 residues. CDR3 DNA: TGTGCCAGTAGTTCTCTTACACATAAGGGGGGCTACACCTTC. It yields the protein CASSSLTHKGGYTF.

In DNA, the CDR3 is TGTGCCAGCAGCCCCCAGGACAGGGCACATGGCTACACCTTC. It yields the protein CASSPQDRAHGYTF. J is TRBJ1-2 and V is TRBV14; 8 bases are a match to TRBD1. CDR3 length: 14 residues. With V trimmed by 4 bases and J by 6 bases, 7 bases remained unmatched. Germline assignment: CDR1 SGHDN and CDR2 FVKESK.

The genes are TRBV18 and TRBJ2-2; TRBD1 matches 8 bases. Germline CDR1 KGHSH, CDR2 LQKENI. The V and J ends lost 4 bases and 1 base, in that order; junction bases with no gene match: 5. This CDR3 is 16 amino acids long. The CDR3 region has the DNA TGTGCCAGCTCACTATTCGGGACAGGGAACACCGGGGAGCTGTTTTTT. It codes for CASSLFGTGNTGELFF. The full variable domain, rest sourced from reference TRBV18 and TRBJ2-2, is NAGVMQNPRHLVRRRGQEARLRCSPMKGHSHVYWYRQLPEEGLKFMVYLQKENIIDESGMPKERFSAEFPKEGPSILRIQQVVRGDSAAYFCASSLFGTGNTGELFFGEGSRLTVL.

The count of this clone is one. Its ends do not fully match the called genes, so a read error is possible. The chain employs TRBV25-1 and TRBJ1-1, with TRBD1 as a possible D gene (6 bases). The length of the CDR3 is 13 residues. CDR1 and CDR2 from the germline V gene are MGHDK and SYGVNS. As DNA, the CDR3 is TGTGCCAGCGGACTTACAGGGAACGCTGAAGCTTTCTTT. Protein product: CASGLTGNAEAFF.

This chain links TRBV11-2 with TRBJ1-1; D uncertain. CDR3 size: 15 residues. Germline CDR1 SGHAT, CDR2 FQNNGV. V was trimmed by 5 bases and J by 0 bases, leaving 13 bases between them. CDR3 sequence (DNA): TGTGCCAGCAGCCCCAGCGGGGTGGTGAACACTGAAGCTTTCTTT. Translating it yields CASSPSGVVNTEAFF.

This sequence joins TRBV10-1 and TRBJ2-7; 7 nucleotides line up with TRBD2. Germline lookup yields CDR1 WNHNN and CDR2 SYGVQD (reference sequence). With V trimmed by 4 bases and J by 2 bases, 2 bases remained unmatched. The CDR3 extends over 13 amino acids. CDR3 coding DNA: TGCGCCAGCAGTGCCCTAGCGGCCTACGAGCAGTACTTC. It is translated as CASSALAAYEQYF.

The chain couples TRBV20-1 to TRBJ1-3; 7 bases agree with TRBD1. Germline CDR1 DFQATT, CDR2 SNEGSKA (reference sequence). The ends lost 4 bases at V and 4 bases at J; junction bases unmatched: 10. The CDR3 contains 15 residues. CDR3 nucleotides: TGCAGTGCTACTGAGCAGAGGGGGCGAGGAAACACCATATATTTT. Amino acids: CSATEQRGRGNTIYF.

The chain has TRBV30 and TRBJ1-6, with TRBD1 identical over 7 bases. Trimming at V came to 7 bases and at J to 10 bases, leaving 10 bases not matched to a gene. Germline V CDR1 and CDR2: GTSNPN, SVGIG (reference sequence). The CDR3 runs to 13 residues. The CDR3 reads CAFMTGKGSPLHF. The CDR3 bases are TGTGCCTTTATGACAGGGAAGGGATCACCCCTCCACTTT.

Written as DNA, the CDR3 is TGCGCCAGCAGCTTCGGGGTTGGGAGTATCGGGGAGCTGTTTTTT. Translated, it gives CASSFGVGSIGELFF. The chain recombines TRBV5-1 with TRBJ2-2; D possibly corresponds to TRBD2 (5 bases). Trimming pared 2 bases from V and 7 bases from J, leaving 15 bases between. The CDR3 contains 15 residues. Germline CDR1 and CDR2: SGHRS and YFSETQ.

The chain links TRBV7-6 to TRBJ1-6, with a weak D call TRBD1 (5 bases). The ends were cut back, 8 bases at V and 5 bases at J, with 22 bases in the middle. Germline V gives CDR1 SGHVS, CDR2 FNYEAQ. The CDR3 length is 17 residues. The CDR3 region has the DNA TGTGCCAGCGATAAAGGGCAGACAGAAATTAATAATTCACCCCTCCACTTT. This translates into CASDKGQTEINNSPLHF.

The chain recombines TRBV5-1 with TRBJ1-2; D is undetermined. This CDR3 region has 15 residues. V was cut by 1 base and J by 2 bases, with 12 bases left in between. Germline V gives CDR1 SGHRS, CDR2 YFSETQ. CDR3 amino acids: CASSLTAGPNYGYTF. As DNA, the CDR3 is TGCGCCAGCAGCTTGACCGCGGGCCCCAACTATGGCTACACCTTC.

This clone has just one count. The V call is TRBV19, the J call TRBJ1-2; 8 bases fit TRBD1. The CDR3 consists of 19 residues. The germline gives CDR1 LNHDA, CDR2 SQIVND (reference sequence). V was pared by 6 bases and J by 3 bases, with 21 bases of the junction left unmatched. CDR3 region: CASRPGMGTGARGDYGYTF. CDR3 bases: TGTGCCAGTAGACCTGGAATGGGGACAGGAGCCCGGGGGGACTATGGCTACACCTTC.

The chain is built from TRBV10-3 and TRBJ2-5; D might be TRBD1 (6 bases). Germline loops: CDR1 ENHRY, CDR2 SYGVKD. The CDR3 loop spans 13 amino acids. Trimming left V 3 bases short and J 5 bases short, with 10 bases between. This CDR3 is CAISETGWETQYF. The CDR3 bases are TGTGCCATCAGTGAAACAGGGTGGGAGACCCAGTACTTC.

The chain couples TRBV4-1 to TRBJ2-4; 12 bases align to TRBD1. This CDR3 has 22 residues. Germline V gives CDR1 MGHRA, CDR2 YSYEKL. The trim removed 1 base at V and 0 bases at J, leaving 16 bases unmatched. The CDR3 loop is CASSQAPRPGQGAILAKNIQYF. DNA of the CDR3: TGCGCCAGCAGCCAAGCACCTAGGCCGGGACAGGGGGCGATACTAGCCAAAAACATTCAGTACTTC.

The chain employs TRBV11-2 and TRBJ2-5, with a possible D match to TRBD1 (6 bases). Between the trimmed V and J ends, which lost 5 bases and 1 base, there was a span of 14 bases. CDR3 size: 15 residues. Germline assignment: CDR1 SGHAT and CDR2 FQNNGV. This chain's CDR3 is CASSAQTGPQETQYF. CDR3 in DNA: TGTGCCAGCAGCGCCCAAACAGGGCCCCAAGAGACCCAGTACTTC.

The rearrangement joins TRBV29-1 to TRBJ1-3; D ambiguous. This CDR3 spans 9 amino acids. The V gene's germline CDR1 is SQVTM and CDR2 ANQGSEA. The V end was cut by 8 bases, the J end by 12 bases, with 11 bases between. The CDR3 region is CSRVSFIYF. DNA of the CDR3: TGCAGCCGTGTAAGCTTCATATATTTT.

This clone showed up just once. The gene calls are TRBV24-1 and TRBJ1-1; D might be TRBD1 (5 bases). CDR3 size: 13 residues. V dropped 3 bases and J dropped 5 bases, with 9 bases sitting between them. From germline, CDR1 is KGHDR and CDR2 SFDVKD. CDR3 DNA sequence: TGTGCCACCAGTGATCAGGGTGTTACTGAAGCTTTCTTT. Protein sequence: CATSDQGVTEAFF.

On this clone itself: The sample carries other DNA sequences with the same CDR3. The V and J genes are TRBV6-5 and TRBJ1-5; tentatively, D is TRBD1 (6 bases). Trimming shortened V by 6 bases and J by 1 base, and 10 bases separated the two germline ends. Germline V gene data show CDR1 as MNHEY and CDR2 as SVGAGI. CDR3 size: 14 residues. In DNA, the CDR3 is TGTGCCAGCAGCAGGGGCGGAAGCAATCAGCCCCAGCATTTT. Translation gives CASSRGGSNQPQHF.

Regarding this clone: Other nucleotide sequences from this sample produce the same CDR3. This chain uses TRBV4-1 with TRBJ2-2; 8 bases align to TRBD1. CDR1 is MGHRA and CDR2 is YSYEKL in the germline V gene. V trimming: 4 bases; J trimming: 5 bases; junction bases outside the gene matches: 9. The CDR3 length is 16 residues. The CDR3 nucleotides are TGCGCCAGCAGCCCGCTATCCACAGGGGGGACCGGGGAGCTGTTTTTT. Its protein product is CASSPLSTGGTGELFF.

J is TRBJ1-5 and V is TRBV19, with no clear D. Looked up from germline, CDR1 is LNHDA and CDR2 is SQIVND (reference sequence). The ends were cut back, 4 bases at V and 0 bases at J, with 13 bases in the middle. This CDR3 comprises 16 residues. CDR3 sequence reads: CASSSVPRNSNQPQHF. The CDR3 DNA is TGTGCCAGTAGTAGTGTTCCCCGTAATAGCAATCAGCCCCAGCATTTT.

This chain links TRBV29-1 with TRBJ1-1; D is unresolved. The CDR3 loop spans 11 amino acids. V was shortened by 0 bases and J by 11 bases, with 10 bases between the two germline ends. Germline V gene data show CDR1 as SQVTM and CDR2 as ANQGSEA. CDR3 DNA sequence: TGCAGCGTTGAAGAAACCACCTACGCTTTCTTT. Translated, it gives CSVEETTYAFF.

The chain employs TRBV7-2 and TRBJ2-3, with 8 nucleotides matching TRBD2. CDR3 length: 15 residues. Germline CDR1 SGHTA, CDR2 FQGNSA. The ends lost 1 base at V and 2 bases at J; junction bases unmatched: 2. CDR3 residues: CASSLGGLVTDTQYF. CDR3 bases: TGTGCCAGCAGCTTAGGGGGACTAGTCACAGATACGCAGTATTTT.

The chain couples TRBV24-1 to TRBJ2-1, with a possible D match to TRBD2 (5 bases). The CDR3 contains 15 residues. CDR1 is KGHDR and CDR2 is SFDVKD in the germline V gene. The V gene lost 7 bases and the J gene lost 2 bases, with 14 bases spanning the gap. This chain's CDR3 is CATRTGKSTYNEQFF. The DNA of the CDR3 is TGTGCCACCAGGACCGGGAAATCAACCTACAATGAGCAGTTCTTC.

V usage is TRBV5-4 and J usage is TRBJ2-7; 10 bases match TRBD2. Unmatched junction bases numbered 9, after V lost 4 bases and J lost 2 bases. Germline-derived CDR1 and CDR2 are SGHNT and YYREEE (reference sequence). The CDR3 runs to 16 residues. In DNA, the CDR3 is TGTGCCAGCAGCGGGGGGCTAGCGGGAGCCACCTACGAGCAGTACTTC. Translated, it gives CASSGGLAGATYEQYF. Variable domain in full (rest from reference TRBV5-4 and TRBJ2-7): ETGVTQSPTHLIKTRGQQVTLRCSSQSGHNTVSWYQQALGQGPQFIFQYYREEENGRGNFPPRFSGLQFPNYSSELNVNALELDDSALYLCASSGGLAGATYEQYFGPGTRLTVT.

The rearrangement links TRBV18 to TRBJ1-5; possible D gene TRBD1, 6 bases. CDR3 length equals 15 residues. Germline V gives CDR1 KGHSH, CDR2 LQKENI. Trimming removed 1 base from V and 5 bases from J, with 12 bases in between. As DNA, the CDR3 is TGTGCCAGCTCACCACTAGGGGGAAGGGATCAGCCCCAGCATTTT. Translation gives CASSPLGGRDQPQHF.

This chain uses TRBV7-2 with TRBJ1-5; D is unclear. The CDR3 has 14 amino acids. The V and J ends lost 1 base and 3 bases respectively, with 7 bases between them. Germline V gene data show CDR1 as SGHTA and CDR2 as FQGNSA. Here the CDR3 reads CASSLGEINQPQHF. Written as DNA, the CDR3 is TGTGCCAGCAGCTTAGGTGAGATCAATCAGCCCCAGCATTTT.

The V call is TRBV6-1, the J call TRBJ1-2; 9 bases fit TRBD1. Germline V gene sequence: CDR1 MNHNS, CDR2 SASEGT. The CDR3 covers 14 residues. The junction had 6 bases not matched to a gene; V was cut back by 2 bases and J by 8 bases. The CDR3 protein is CASSEWETGGGYTF. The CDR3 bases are TGTGCCAGCAGTGAATGGGAGACAGGGGGAGGCTACACCTTC.